This entry describes one T cell receptor beta chain. This clone's antigen is unknown. Qualities for individual bases were not recorded, and no much larger clone is one base off. The sample comes from a study of high-grade serous ovarian cancer treatment subgroups (dated by TCRdb to the early 2020s). Study-level background: On average, each sample produced roughly 15,000 sequencing reads and under 9,000 unique TCR beta rearrangements. Of the approximately 30 patients in the cohort, some 10 had no residual disease after primary surgery (R0), some 10 were excellent NACT responders, and some 10 were poor NACT responders. In total there were 90 samples, since every patient provided one primary tumor sample and two metastatic tumor samples. The study profiled TCR beta repertoires in high-grade serous ovarian cancer patients grouped by complete gross resection or neoadjuvant chemotherapy response under a laparoscopic triage algorithm. What the study reported, not specific to this receptor: Repertoire similarity between tumors from the same patient ranged from roughly 0.11 to 0.79, while tumors from different patients showed almost no similarity. Spatial information was not captured by bulk tumor TCR sequencing, so insight into HGSC tumor complexity and diversity was limited. The TCR repertoire analyses centered on CDR3, and CDR1 and CDR2 were not analyzed. TCR clonal relatedness correlated positively with neoantigen level and, by trend, with copy number variation and mutation load from whole-genome sequencing.

Tumor samples were collected prior to definitive surgery or chemotherapy. Genomic DNA was extracted by the MD Anderson Biospecimen Extraction Resource, and TCR sequencing was done by the MD Anderson Cancer Genomics Laboratory. The approximately 100 tumor samples underwent high-throughput TCR profiling using ImmunoSEQ. On the study's bioinformatics: The repertoire diversity metrics included richness (unique productive sequences), clonality, evenness and relatedness, and the Bhattacharyya coefficient was used to measure similarity between samples. Conclusions stayed consistent in a sensitivity analysis that left out TCRs with fewer than two reads. Drawn from immuneACCESS, this table holds only the in-frame rearrangements with V and J called that TCRdb kept. Clones are partly lost; checked studies trace under half to an unresolved V gene and leave the rest unexplained. V and J calls and clone size are as listed in that table; D and trimming were resolved from the DNA. The sample profile shows roughly 29,000 clones; about 86% of them were found once. The ten largest clones take up roughly 2.2% of the sample.

The sequence was obtained from a human donor with high-grade serous ovarian cancer. The source material was tumor tissue.

The CDR3 protein sequence reads: CAWSGQGGYEQYF. The DNA sequence is given as TGTGCCTGGAGTGGGCAGGGCGGCTACGAGCAGTACTTC. The chain is made from TRBV30 and TRBJ2-7, and perhaps TRBD1 as D gene, on 5 matching bases. The CDR3 numbers 13 residues from cysteine through phenylalanine. CDR3 DNA only is kept here, 39 bases in frame from base 1. Sequences GTSNPN (CDR1) and SVGIG (CDR2) are obtained from the germline V gene (reference sequence). V is shortened by 1 base, J by 3 bases, and the region joining them spans 10 bases.